The 3 T cell receptor beta chains presented below share a single source sample, sequenced in a study of T-cell reconstitution after alpha-beta-depleted transplantation in children. Unique molecular identifiers were incorporated when the TCRbeta library was constructed. TCRdb processed the PCR reads anew with MiXCR; each CDR3 protein has one entry. The top ten clones hold roughly 15% of a sample with fewer than 750,000 distinct CDR3 sequences, roughly 23% of them seen once. The sample in question was PBMCs, mostly from graft donor cells, obtained 360 days after TCRalphabeta/CD19-depleted stem cell transplant. These receptors were obtained from a boy under two years old who had a stem cell transplant for acute myeloid leukemia, so the T cells may come from the graft donor.

The chain recombines TRBV7-2 with TRBJ1-6; TRBD1 agrees at 10 bases. V shed 5 bases, J shed 7 bases, and the junction held 8 bases outside the gene matches. Germline CDR1 is SGHTA and CDR2 is FQGNSA. The CDR3 is made up of 16 amino acids. CDR3 in amino acids: CASSAGQGRRNSPLHF. The CDR3 DNA reads TGTGCCAGCAGCGCGGGACAGGGGAGGAGAAATTCACCCCTCCACTTT.

The genes are TRBV20-1 and TRBJ2-7; the match to TRBD2 covers 9 bases. The germline CDR1 and CDR2 sequences are DFQATT and SNEGSKA (reference sequence). V lost 6 bases to trimming and J lost 2 bases; unmatched junction nucleotides: 8. The CDR3 consists of 14 residues. CDR3 in amino acids: CSAKVAGAPYEQYV. CDR3 in DNA: TGCAGTGCCAAGGTAGCGGGGGCCCCCTACGAGCAGTACGTC.

The chain recombines TRBV6-2 or TRBV6-3 with TRBJ2-1, with D perhaps matching TRBD2 (6 bases). Looked up from germline, CDR1 is MNHEY and CDR2 is SVGEGT. V was clipped by 2 bases and J by 3 bases, with 8 bases between them. The CDR3 spans 14 residues. The CDR3 loop is CASSYRGSYNEQFF. The CDR3 region has the DNA TGTGCCAGCAGTTACCGGGGGAGCTACAATGAGCAGTTCTTC.